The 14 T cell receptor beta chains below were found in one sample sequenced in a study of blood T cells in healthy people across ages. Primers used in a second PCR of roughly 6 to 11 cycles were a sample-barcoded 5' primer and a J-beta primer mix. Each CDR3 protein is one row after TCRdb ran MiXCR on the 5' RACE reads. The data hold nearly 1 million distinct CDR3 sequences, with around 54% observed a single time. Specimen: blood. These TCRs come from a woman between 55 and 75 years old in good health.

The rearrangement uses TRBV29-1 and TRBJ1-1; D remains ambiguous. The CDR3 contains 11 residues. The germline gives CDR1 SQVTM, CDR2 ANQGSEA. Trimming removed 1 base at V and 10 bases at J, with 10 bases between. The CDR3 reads CSVEVGRVAFF. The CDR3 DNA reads TGCAGCGTTGAAGTTGGCCGGGTAGCTTTCTTT.

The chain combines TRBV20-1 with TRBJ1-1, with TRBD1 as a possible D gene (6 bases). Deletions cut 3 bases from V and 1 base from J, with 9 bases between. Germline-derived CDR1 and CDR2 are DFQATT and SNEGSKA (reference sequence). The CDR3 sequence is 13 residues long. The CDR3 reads CSASRGTNTEAFF. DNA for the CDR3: TGCAGTGCTAGCAGGGGAACGAACACTGAAGCTTTCTTT.

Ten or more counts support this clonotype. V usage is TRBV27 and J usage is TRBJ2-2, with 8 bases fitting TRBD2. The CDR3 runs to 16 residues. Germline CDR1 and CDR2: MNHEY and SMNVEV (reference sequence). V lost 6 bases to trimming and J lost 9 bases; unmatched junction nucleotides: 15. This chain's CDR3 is CASSPPSGSSVRELFF. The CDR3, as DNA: TGTGCCAGCAGCCCCCCCAGCGGGAGTTCTGTGAGGGAGCTGTTTTTT.

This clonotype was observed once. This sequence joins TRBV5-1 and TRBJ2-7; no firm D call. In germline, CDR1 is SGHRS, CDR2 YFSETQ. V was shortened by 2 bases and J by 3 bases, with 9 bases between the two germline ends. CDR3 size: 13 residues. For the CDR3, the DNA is TGCGCCAGCAGCTTCGACAAAGACTACGAGCAGTACTTC. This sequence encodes CASSFDKDYEQYF.

The CDR3 DNA follows: TGTGCCAGCAGTCAACGGGGCACGATAGCCAAAAACATTCAGTACTTC. This codes for CASSQRGTIAKNIQYF. V is TRBV28 and J is TRBJ2-4; tentatively, D is TRBD1 or TRBD2 (5 bases each). V lost 5 bases, J lost 0 bases, and 14 bases lay in between. CDR3 size: 16 residues. The germline V gene encodes CDR1 MDHEN and CDR2 SYDVKM. Full variable domain (outside the CDR3, taken from reference TRBV28 and TRBJ2-4): DVKVTQSSRYLVKRTGEKVFLECVQDMDHENMFWYRQDPGLGLRLIYFSYDVKMKEKGDIPEGYSVSREKKERFSLILESASTNQTSMYLCASSQRGTIAKNIQYFGAGTRLSVL.

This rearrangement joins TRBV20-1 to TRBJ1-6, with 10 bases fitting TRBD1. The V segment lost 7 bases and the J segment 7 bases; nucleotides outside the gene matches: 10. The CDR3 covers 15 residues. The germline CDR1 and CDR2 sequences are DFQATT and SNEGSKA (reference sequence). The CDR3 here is CSVGLGDRGNSPLHF. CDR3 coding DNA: TGCAGTGTTGGGCTAGGGGACAGGGGCAATTCACCCCTCCACTTT.

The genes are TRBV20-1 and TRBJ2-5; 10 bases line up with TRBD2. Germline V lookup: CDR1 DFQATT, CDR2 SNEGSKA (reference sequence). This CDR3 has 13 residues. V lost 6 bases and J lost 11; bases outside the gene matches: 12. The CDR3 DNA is TGCAGTGCAAACTCTCTAGCGGGAGTCGTGCAGTACTTC. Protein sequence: CSANSLAGVVQYF.

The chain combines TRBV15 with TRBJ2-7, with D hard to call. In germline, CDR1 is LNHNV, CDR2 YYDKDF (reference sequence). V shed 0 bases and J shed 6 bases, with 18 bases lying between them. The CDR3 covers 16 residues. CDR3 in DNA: TGTGCCACCAGCAGAGATATGGCCCACCGCTCTGGCGAGCAGTACTTC. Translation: CATSRDMAHRSGEQYF.

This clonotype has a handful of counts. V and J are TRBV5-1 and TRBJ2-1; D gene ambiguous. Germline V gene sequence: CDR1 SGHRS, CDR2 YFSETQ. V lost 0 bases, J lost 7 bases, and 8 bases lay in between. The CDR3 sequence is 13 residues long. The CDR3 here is CASSLDAANEQFF. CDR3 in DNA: TGCGCCAGCAGCTTGGATGCGGCGAATGAGCAGTTCTTC.

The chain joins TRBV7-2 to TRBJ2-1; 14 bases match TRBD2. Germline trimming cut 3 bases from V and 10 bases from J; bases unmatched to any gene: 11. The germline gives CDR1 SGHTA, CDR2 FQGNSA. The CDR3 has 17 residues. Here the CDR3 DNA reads TGTGCCAGCAGCTTGAGACCCGGGACTAGCGGGAGCCAGGAGCAGTTCTTC. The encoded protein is CASSLRPGTSGSQEQFF.

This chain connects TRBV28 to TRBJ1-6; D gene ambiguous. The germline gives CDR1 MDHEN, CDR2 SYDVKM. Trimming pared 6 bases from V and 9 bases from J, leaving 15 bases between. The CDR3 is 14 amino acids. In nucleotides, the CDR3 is TGTGCCAGCAGCCTAGACCGGCAGAGTTCACCCCTCCACTTT. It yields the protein CASSLDRQSSPLHF.

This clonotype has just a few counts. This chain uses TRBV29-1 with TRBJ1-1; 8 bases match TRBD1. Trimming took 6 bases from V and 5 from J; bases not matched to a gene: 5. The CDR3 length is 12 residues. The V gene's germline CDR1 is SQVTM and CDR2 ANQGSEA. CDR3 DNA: TGCAGCGTCAGAACAGGGGGGACTGAAGCTTTCTTT. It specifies CSVRTGGTEAFF.

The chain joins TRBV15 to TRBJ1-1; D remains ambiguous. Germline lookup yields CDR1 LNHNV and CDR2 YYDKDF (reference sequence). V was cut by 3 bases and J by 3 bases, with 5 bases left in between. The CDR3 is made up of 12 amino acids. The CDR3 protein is CATSRRDTEAFF. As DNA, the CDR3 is TGTGCCACCAGCAGGCGGGACACTGAAGCTTTCTTT.

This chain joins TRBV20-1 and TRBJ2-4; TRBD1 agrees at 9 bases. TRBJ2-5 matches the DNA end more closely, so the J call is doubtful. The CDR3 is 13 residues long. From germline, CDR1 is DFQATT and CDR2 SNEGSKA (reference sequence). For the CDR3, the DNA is TGCAGTGCCCCGGGACAGGGAGGAGAGACCCAGTACTTC. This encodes CSAPGQGGETQYF.